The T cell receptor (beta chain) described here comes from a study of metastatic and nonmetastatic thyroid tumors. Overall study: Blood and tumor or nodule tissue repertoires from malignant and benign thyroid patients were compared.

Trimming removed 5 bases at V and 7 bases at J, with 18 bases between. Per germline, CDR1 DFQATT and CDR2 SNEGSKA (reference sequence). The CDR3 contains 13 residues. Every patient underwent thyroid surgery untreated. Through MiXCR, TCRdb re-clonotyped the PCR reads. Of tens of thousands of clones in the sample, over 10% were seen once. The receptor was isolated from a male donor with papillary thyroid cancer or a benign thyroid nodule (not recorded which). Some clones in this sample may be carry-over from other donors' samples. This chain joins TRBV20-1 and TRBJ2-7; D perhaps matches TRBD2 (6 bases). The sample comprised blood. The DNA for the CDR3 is TGCAGTGCTGCCCCCTTGACTAGAGGGGAGCAGTACTTC. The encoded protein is CSAAPLTRGEQYF.